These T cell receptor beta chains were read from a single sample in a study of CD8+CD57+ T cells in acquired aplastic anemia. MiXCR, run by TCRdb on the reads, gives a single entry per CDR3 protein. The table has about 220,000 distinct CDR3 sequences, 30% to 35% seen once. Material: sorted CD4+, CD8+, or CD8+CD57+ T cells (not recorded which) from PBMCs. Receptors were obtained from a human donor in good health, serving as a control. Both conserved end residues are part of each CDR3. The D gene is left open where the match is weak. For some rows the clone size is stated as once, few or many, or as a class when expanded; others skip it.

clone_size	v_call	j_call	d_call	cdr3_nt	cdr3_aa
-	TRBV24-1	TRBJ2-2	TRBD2	TGTGCCACCAGTTCCTCTAGCGGGAGAGTCGGCACCGGGGAGCTGTTTTTT	CATSSSSGRVGTGELFF
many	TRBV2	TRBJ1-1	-	TGTGCCAGCAGTGAATCGGAGTGGGGGACTGAAGCTTTCTTT	CASSESEWGTEAFF
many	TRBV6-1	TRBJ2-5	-	TGTGCCAGCATCTTCAGGGGCCAAGAGACCCAGTACTTC	CASIFRGQETQYF
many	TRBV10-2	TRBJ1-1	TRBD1	TGCGCCAGCAGTCCACACAGGGGGCGAAACACTGAAGCTTTCTTT	CASSPHRGRNTEAFF
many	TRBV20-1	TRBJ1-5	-	TGCAGTGCTAGCCCGGGGGCAGGGAATCAGCCCCAGCATTTT	CSASPGAGNQPQHF
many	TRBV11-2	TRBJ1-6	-	TGTGCCAGCAGCTTCTCGGAGTCACCCCTCCACTTT	CASSFSESPLHF
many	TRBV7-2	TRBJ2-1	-	TGTGCCAGCAGCTTAGTAGCCGGTTTGACGTACAATGAGCAGTTCTTC	CASSLVAGLTYNEQFF
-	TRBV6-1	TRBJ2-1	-	TGTGCCAGCACTCCGGGCAGGTCGTACAGTGAGCAGTTCTTC	CASTPGRSYSEQFF
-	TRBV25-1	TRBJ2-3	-	TGTGCCAGCAGTGGAGATCCTATTAGGGACTCTAGCACAGATACGCAGTATTTT	CASSGDPIRDSSTDTQYF
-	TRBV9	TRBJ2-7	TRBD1	TGTGCCAGCTCACACGGACAGGCCTACGAGCAGTACTTC	CASSHGQAYEQYF
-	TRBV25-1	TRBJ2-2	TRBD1	TGTGCCAGCAGTTATCAGGGGGCAGCGGACACCGGGGAGCTGTTTTTT	CASSYQGAADTGELFF
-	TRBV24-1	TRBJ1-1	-	TGTGCCACCAGTGAGGACACTGAAGCTTTCTTT	CATSEDTEAFF
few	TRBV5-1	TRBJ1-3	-	TGCGCCAGCAGCTTGACCAAGAGCTCTGGAAACACCATATATTTT	CASSLTKSSGNTIYF
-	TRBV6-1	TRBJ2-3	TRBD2	TGTGCCAGCACCCCCGGGGCGGGGGGGCCTGGGACGCAGTATTTT	CASTPGAGGPGTQYF
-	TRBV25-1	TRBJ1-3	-	TGTGCCAGCAGTGAATTGGCAGGTACAGGGAACACCATATATTTT	CASSELAGTGNTIYF
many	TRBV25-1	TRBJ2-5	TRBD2	TGTGCCAGCAGTGAGGGGGGGGTAGTTCCTTATGGGCAAGAGACCCAGTACTTC	CASSEGGVVPYGQETQYF
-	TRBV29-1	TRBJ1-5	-	TGCAGCGTTGAGGGGGAGAATCAGCCCCAGCATTTT	CSVEGENQPQHF
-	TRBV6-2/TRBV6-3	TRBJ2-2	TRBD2	TGTGCCAGCACTCACGGGGGGGCGCAATATGCCGGGGAGCTGTTTTTT	CASTHGGAQYAGELFF
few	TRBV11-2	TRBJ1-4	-	TGTGCCAGCAGCTTAGGAGGGAGACTACATGAAAAACTGTTTTTT	CASSLGGRLHEKLFF
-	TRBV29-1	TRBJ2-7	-	TGCAGCCGGATTTGGGGGATAAGTTCCTACGAGCAGTACTTC	CSRIWGISSYEQYF
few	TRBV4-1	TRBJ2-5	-	TGCGCCAGCAGACCAAGAGGGGCGGGCCCACAAGAGACCCAGTACTTC	CASRPRGAGPQETQYF
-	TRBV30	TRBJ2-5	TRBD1	TGTGCCTGGACGGGACAGGGGAGGGAAGAGACCCAGTACTTC	CAWTGQGREETQYF
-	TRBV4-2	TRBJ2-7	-	TGTGCCAGCAGCCAAGATATGACGGCTTACTCCGGCTACGAGCAGTACTTC	CASSQDMTAYSGYEQYF
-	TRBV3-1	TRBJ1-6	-	TGTGCCAGCAAGAAGGCTCAGACGGCTGATAATTCACCCCTCCACTTT	CASKKAQTADNSPLHF
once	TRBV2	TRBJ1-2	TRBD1	TGTGCCAGCGCCGGGCAGGGGGACGGCTACACCTTC	CASAGQGDGYTF
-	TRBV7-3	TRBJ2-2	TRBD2	TGTGCCAGCAGCGGGGCGGTAGCGGGAAACACCGGGGAGCTGTTTTTT	CASSGAVAGNTGELFF
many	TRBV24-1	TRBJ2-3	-	TGTGCCACCAGTTCGACACAAAACACAGATACGCAGTATTTT	CATSSTQNTDTQYF
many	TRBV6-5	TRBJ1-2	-	TGTGCCAGCAGTTACTCGAGTGTTAGTCATGGCTACACCTTC	CASSYSSVSHGYTF
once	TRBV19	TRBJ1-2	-	TGTGCCAGTAGCGGAGCCCAGGGATCAAATGATGGCTACACCTTC	CASSGAQGSNDGYTF
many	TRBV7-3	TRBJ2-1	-	TGTGCCAGCAGCTTAAGCAGCTACAATGAGCAGTTCTTC	CASSLSSYNEQFF
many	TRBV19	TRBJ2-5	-	TGTGCCAGTACTCGGGGCCTGGGGACTGATGGGACCCAGTACTTC	CASTRGLGTDGTQYF
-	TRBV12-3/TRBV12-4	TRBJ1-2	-	TGTGCCAGCAGTCACGGGACGCGAGGCTACACCTTC	CASSHGTRGYTF
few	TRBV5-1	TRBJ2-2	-	TGCGCCAGCAGCTTGGAGGGAGGACCAAACACCGGGGAGCTGTTTTTT	CASSLEGGPNTGELFF
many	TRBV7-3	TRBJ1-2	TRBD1	TGTGCCAGCAGCCCAGAAGGACAGGGGGCCTATGGCTACACCTTC	CASSPEGQGAYGYTF
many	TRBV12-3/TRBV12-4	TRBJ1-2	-	TGTGCCACCGGCGCTTGGGGGGTTCGTCCTGGCTACACCTTC	CATGAWGVRPGYTF
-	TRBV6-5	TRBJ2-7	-	TGTGCCAGCAGTTCAGTGGATTCCCACGAGCAGTACTTC	CASSSVDSHEQYF
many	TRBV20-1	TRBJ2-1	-	TGCAGTGCTACGATAGGAGGTTCCTACAATGAGCAGTTCTTC	CSATIGGSYNEQFF
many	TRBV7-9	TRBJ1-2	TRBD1	TGTGCTGGGGCCGAGGACAGGTTTAGGGGCTACACCTTC	CAGAEDRFRGYTF
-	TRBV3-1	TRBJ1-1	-	TGTGCCAGCAGCCAGATCCCCAGCACTGAAGCTTTCTTT	CASSQIPSTEAFF
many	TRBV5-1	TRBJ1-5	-	TGCGCCAGCAGTTACTGGGACGTAAATCAGCCCCAGCATTTT	CASSYWDVNQPQHF
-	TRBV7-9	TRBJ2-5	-	TGTGCCAGCAGCTTGCGGGGTGAAGAGACCCAGTACTTC	CASSLRGEETQYF
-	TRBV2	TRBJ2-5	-	TGTGCCAGCAGTGAGTGGGGGCGAGCGGGGACCCAGTACTTC	CASSEWGRAGTQYF
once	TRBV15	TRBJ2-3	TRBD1	TGTGCCGCCAGCAGTGCAACAGGGGGCTCTAGCACAGATACGCAGTATTTT	CAASSATGGSSTDTQYF
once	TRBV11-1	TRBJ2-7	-	TGTGCCAGCAGCGAAAACGCACAGGGTGACGGCGAGCAGTACTTC	CASSENAQGDGEQYF
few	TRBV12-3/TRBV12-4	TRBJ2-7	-	TGTGCCAGCAGTTTTTATCGGCGGGAGCAGTACTTC	CASSFYRREQYF
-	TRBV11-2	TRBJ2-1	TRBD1	TGTGCCAGCAGCTTTGATGGACAGGGGAAGCAGTTCTTC	CASSFDGQGKQFF
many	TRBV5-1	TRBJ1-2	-	TGCGCCAGCAACCTGGACGCCAATAACTATGGCTACACCTTC	CASNLDANNYGYTF
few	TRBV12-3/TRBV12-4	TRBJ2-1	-	TGTGCCAGCAGTTTAGTCGTGGGGGCAAGGAATGAGCAGTTCTTC	CASSLVVGARNEQFF
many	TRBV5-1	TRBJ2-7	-	TGCGCCAGCAGCAGAAACAGGGAGGGCATGGACGAGCAGTACTTC	CASSRNREGMDEQYF
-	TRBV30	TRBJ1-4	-	TGTGCCTGGAGTGGCCGGGGAAGGTACGATGAAAAACTGTTTTTT	CAWSGRGRYDEKLFF
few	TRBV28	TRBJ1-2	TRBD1	TGTGCCAGCAGGGAAGACAGGGTCTATGGCTACACCTTC	CASREDRVYGYTF
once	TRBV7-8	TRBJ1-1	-	TGTGCCAGCGGCGACCGTTATAACTTGAACACTGAAGCTTTCTTC	CASGDRYNLNTEAFF
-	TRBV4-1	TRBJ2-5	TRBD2	TGCGCCAGCAGCCAAGATCGGCCACTAGCGGGAGAGACCCAGTACTTC	CASSQDRPLAGETQYF